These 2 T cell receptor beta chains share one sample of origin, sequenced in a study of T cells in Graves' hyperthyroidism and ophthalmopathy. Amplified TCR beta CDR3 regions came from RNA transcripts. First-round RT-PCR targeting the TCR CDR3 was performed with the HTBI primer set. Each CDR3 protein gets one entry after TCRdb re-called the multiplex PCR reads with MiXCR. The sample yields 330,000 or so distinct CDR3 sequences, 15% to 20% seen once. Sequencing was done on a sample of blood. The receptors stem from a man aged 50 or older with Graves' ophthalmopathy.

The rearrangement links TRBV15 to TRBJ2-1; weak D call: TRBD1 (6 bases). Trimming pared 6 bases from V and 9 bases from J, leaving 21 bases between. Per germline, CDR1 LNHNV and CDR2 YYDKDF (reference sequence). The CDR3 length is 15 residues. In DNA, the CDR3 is TGTGCCACCAGGGGGGCGACCTTTCTCCGGGGTGAGCAGTTCTTC. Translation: CATRGATFLRGEQFF. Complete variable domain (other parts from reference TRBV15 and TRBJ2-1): DAMVIQNPRYQVTQFGKPVTLSCSQTLNHNVMYWYQQKSSQAPKLLFHYYDKDFNNEADTPDNFQSRRPNTSFCFLDIRSPGLGDTAMYLCATRGATFLRGEQFFGPGTRLTVL.

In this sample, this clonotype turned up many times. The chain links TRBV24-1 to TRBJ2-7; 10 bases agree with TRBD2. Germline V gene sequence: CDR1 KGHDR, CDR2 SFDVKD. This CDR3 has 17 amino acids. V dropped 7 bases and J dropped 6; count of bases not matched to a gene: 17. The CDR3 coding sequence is TGTGCCACCAGCTTTCCTCCGGGACTAGCGTCCCCCTGCGAGCAGTACTTC. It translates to CATSFPPGLASPCEQYF.